This TCR beta chain was profiled in a study of beta chain features in type 1 diabetes. Study summary: Similarity in age, gender and cell yields was seen between patients and healthy donors. Across the samples, approximately 110,000,000 sorted cells were examined in total.

The sample holds a few counts of this clone. What it binds is unknown. Findings and caveats of the study: Shortening of TCRB CDR3s, moderate but significant, appeared in all four CD4+ subsets of Type 1 diabetes patients. A closer apparent resemblance between naive, central memory and Treg TCRB repertoires was seen in patients than in healthy donors.

V lost 7 bases, J lost 5 bases, and 19 bases lay in between. CDR1 and CDR2 from the germline V gene are MNHEY and SVGAGI. The CDR3 has 15 amino acids. In all sorted populations, purity surpassed 95%. cDNA synthesis used the whole RNA isolate, giving expressed TCRB sequences. Repertoires were generated with immunoSEQ multiplex PCR, while TCRdb's copy carries only in-frame clones and drops some. The sample shows some 640,000 clones, around 15% of them seen only once. The sequenced sample consisted of naive CD4+ T cells from blood. The chain links TRBV6-5 to TRBJ2-3, with D uncertain. The receptor's source is a man between 18 and 35 years old with type 1 diabetes. CDR3 DNA sequence: TGTGCCAGCACCTTAACGGGTTTTATTCAAGATACGCAGTATTTT. This translates into CASTLTGFIQDTQYF.